The rows below give T cell receptor beta chains drawn from one sample of a study of human T cells and chemical hapten exposure. TCRdb re-derived calls from the RACE reads in MiXCR, one entry per CDR3 protein. There are around 380,000 distinct CDR3 sequences in the sample; more than 4.5% occur only once, and under 2.5% lies in the top ten. The sequencing here drew on whole blood, taken in connection with sensitization to the hapten diphenylcyclopropenone (DPC). The receptors stem from a woman aged 45-65 years with alopecia areata. Some clones in this sample may be carry-over from other donors' samples. CDR3s include the opening cysteine and the closing phenylalanine or tryptophan. D genes are given only for firm matches. A row's size may be missing; if present it is once, few, many or a size class.

.,TRBV27,TRBJ2-3,many,CASSQDSTDTQYF,TGTGCCAGCAGTCAAGACAGTACAGATACGCAGTATTTT
.,TRBV5-1,TRBJ1-1,few,CASSSDRDLNTEAFF,TGCGCCAGCAGCTCCGATAGGGACCTAAACACTGAAGCTTTCTTT
.,TRBV29-1,TRBJ2-2,many,CSVGSAGELFF,TGCAGCGTTGGAAGCGCCGGGGAGCTGTTTTTT
.,TRBV6-2/TRBV6-3,TRBJ1-1,many,CASSWEDRGDTEAFF,TGTGCCAGCAGCTGGGAAGATAGGGGGGACACTGAAGCTTTCTTT
TRBD2,TRBV7-3,TRBJ2-2,many,CASSLIGLAGVNTGELFF,TGTGCCAGCAGCTTAATCGGACTAGCGGGGGTTAACACCGGGGAGCTGTTTTTT
.,TRBV29-1,TRBJ2-3,many,CSVSIGTASYADTQYF,TGCAGCGTTAGCATTGGTACGGCCTCGTATGCAGATACGCAGTATTTT
TRBD2,TRBV10-3,TRBJ2-7,few,CAIRELAGAAYEQYF,TGTGCCATCAGGGAGCTAGCGGGGGCAGCCTACGAGCAGTACTTC
TRBD2,TRBV5-1,TRBJ2-3,.,CASSSFLAGGTDTQYF,TGCGCCAGCAGCTCGTTTTTAGCGGGGGGCACAGATACGCAGTATTTT
.,TRBV5-6,TRBJ2-6,many,CASSLAGSSGANVLTF,TGTGCCAGCAGCTTGGCCGGTAGCTCTGGGGCCAACGTCCTGACTTTC
.,TRBV7-2,TRBJ2-3,few,CASSPGVSEADTQYF,TGTGCCAGCAGCCCGGGGGTTTCTGAAGCGGATACGCAGTATTTT
.,TRBV7-2,TRBJ1-4,few,CASSYNVGGKLFF,TGTGCCAGCAGCTATAATGTTGGGGGAAAACTGTTTTTT
.,TRBV5-1,TRBJ2-6,many,CASSPISGANVLTF,TGCGCCAGCAGTCCTATTTCTGGGGCCAACGTCCTGACTTTC
.,TRBV7-2,TRBJ2-7,.,CASSFHDQSREQYF,TGTGCCAGCAGCTTCCATGACCAGTCCCGCGAGCAGTACTTC
.,TRBV27,TRBJ2-1,many,CASSLEWGPNNEQFF,TGTGCCAGCAGTTTAGAGTGGGGGCCCAACAATGAGCAGTTCTTC
TRBD1,TRBV7-9,TRBJ2-3,.,CASSPTGSLSTDTQYF,TGTGCCAGCAGCCCGACAGGGTCATTGAGCACAGATACGCAGTATTTT
TRBD1,TRBV18,TRBJ1-1,few,CASSPDDRVSTEAFF,TGTGCCAGCTCACCCGATGACAGGGTAAGCACTGAAGCTTTCTTT
TRBD1,TRBV24-1,TRBJ2-3,few,CATSDVAGQGGTDTQYF,TGTGCCACCAGTGATGTCGCTGGACAGGGAGGCACAGATACGCAGTATTTT
.,TRBV20-1,TRBJ2-7,few,CSASGAASVYEQYF,TGCAGTGCTAGTGGGGCGGCCTCTGTCTACGAGCAGTACTTC
.,TRBV30,TRBJ1-1,few,CAWQFGRGVPEAFF,TGTGCCTGGCAGTTCGGACGAGGGGTACCTGAAGCTTTCTTT
.,TRBV12-3/TRBV12-4,TRBJ1-4,many,CASSLLGTNEKLFF,TGTGCCAGCAGCCTTTTAGGGACTAATGAAAAACTGTTTTTT
TRBD1,TRBV5-1,TRBJ2-7,.,CASSLWTGQSYEQYF,TGCGCCAGCAGCTTGTGGACGGGACAGTCCTACGAGCAGTACTTC